The rows below give T cell receptor beta chains drawn from one sample of a study of PD-L1 blockade in urothelial cancer. This table comes from immunoSEQ multiplex PCR, and its TCRdb copy is limited to in-frame clones, with some not included. The sample yields tens of thousands of clones, 85% seen once. The sample here was PBMCs, taken around atezolizumab (anti-PD-L1) treatment. These receptor sequences come from a man in his forties with urothelial cancer. The CDR3 runs from the conserved cysteine through the conserved F or W. The order of the fields is V gene, CDR3 protein.

v_call: TRBV4-1
cdr3_aa: CASSQEGLNTGELFF

v_call: TRBV5-1
cdr3_aa: CASSPSQGGTYEQYF

v_call: TRBV7-6
cdr3_aa: CASSFPGQGVDEQFF

v_call: TRBV28
cdr3_aa: CASSPIQWGVNTEAFF

v_call: TRBV6-5
cdr3_aa: CASSHGGGNQPQHF

v_call: TRBV4-3
cdr3_aa: CASSQGTGGNTIYF

v_call: TRBV6-6
cdr3_aa: CASSDMTGDNYGYTF

v_call: TRBV19
cdr3_aa: CASSPGRTGGGSLYEQYF

v_call: TRBV2
cdr3_aa: CASGNGIPSELFF

v_call: TRBV6-1
cdr3_aa: CASSVVLAGVGSYNEQFF

v_call: TRBV7-6
cdr3_aa: CASSLVAGEQYF

v_call: TRBV28
cdr3_aa: CASSRGTRRGTQYF

v_call: TRBV6-5
cdr3_aa: CASSYRQGYEQYF

v_call: TRBV6-1
cdr3_aa: CASRLFGTGDYEQYF

v_call: TRBV30
cdr3_aa: CAWGGSPNEQFF

v_call: TRBV7-2
cdr3_aa: CASSLDYRPSYEQYF

v_call: TRBV27
cdr3_aa: CASRGQGNQPQHF

v_call: TRBV28
cdr3_aa: CASSLFAGGNYGYTF

v_call: TRBV4-1
cdr3_aa: CASSQASGSLLDTQYF

v_call: TRBV10-1
cdr3_aa: CASSELGRACNEQYF